This entry lists 16 T cell receptor beta chains sequenced from one sample in a study of spatial heterogeneity in lung cancer. Time point specified: sample taken at primary tumor resection. Without sorting, whole RNA was sequenced from tumor, nontumor lung or frozen PBMC. TCRdb ran MiXCR on the 5' RACE reads and lists one entry per CDR3 protein. The sample carries approximately 11,000 distinct CDR3 sequences, about 3.7% recorded once. The sample in question was normal lung tissue next to the tumor, obtained at surgery. The receptors derive from a male donor with early-stage non-small cell lung cancer.

This clonotype was seen many times. V and J are TRBV12-3 or TRBV12-4 and TRBJ2-1; no reliable D call. Trimming took off 1 base at V and 7 bases at J, with 11 bases between the two ends. CDR3 size: 14 residues. CDR3 nucleotide sequence: TGTGCCAGCAGTTTAGTCACTACAACGAATGAGCAGTTCTTC. Protein sequence: CASSLVTTTNEQFF.

This clonotype was counted ten times or more. The V call is TRBV4-3, the J call TRBJ1-6; TRBD1 agrees at 10 bases. The trim removed 6 bases at V and 8 bases at J, leaving 10 bases unmatched. The CDR3 is made up of 16 amino acids. Germline V gene sequence: CDR1 LGHNA, CDR2 YSLEER. CDR3 protein: CASSLKAGTGDSPLHF. The CDR3 coding sequence is TGCGCCAGCAGTCTAAAAGCCGGGACAGGGGATTCACCCCTCCACTTT.

In this sample, this clonotype is medium-sized (0.01 to 0.1%). The J gene is TRBJ2-6, the V gene TRBV6-1; no definite D call. The CDR3 extends over 14 amino acids. The germline V gene has CDR1 MNHNS and CDR2 SASEGT. V lost 2 bases and J 0 bases, leaving 2 bases between the germline ends. CDR3 amino acids: CASSENSGANVLTF. DNA for the CDR3: TGTGCCAGCAGTGAAAACTCTGGGGCCAACGTCCTGACTTTC.

Relative to its sample, this clonotype is medium-sized. The chain is built from TRBV7-2 and TRBJ2-2; D is unresolved. This CDR3 is built from 14 residues. Trimming took off 2 bases at V and 3 bases at J, with 7 bases between the two ends. Germline CDR1 and CDR2: SGHTA and FQGNSA. The CDR3 is CASSLNPDTGELFF. CDR3 DNA: TGTGCCAGCAGCTTAAATCCTGACACCGGGGAGCTGTTTTTT.

Relative to its sample, this clonotype is medium-sized. This chain connects TRBV14 to TRBJ1-5, with D tentatively TRBD1 (6 bases). Looked up from germline, CDR1 is SGHDN and CDR2 is FVKESK. The ends were cut back, 0 bases at V and 4 bases at J, with 16 bases in the middle. The CDR3 totals 17 residues. CDR3 region: CASSQDRSRTDNQPQHF. The CDR3 coding sequence is TGTGCCAGCAGCCAAGATCGCTCCAGGACAGATAATCAGCCCCAGCATTTT. The full variable domain, rest sourced from reference TRBV14 and TRBJ1-5, is EAGVTQFPSHSVIEKGQTVTLRCDPISGHDNLYWYRRVMGKEIKFLLHFVKESKQDESGMPNNRFLAERTGGTYSTLKVQPAELEDSGVYFCASSQDRSRTDNQPQHFGDGTRLSIL.

This clonotype was recorded at least ten times. The V and J genes are TRBV20-1 and TRBJ2-7; 8 bases align to TRBD2. The length of the CDR3 is 16 residues. V trimming: 4 bases; J trimming: 1 base; junction bases outside the gene matches: 12. The germline CDR1 and CDR2 sequences are DFQATT and SNEGSKA (reference sequence). CDR3 nucleotide sequence: TGCAGTGCTACCCCGAGGCCAGCGGGAGTTTCCTACGAGCAGTACTTC. As protein: CSATPRPAGVSYEQYF.

This clonotype was counted ten times or more. The rearrangement uses TRBV6-1 and TRBJ2-5; the D is unclear. CDR3 size: 12 residues. V dropped 5 bases and J dropped 4 bases, with 8 bases sitting between them. Per germline, CDR1 MNHNS and CDR2 SASEGT. CDR3 region: CASSTVGETQYF. In DNA form, the CDR3 reads TGTGCCAGCAGTACAGTCGGAGAGACCCAGTACTTC.

This clonotype was recorded at least ten times. The chain employs TRBV6-5 and TRBJ1-4, with no clear D. CDR1 and CDR2 from the germline V gene are MNHEY and SVGAGI. Trimming pared 0 bases from V and 4 bases from J, leaving 3 bases between. The CDR3 has 13 amino acids. CDR3 in amino acids: CASSYSGNEKLFF. DNA for the CDR3: TGTGCCAGCAGTTACTCGGGTAATGAAAAACTGTTTTTT.

This clonotype was picked up many times. The gene calls are TRBV9 and TRBJ2-7, with D hard to call. The CDR3 is 14 amino acids. The germline CDR1 and CDR2 sequences are SGDLS and YYNGEE. Trimming took 4 bases from V and 0 from J, leaving 11 bases between them. CDR3 sequence (DNA): TGTGCCAGCAGCCCCCAGTTGGACTCCTACGAGCAGTACTTC. Translation gives CASSPQLDSYEQYF. Together with reference TRBV9 and TRBJ2-7, the CDR3 gives the full variable domain: DSGVTQTPKHLITATGQRVTLRCSPRSGDLSVYWYQQSLDQGLQFLIQYYNGEERAKGNILERFSAQQFPDLHSELNLSSLELGDSALYFCASSPQLDSYEQYFGPGTRLTVT.

This clonotype has a count of ten or more. In DNA form, the CDR3 reads TGTGCCGGTAGTTCGAGGGGGCGCGTCACAGATACGCAGTATTTT. Translated: CAGSSRGRVTDTQYF. V gene TRBV28 combines with J gene TRBJ2-3; 7 bases are a match to TRBD1. The length of the CDR3 is 15 residues. Germline CDR1 MDHEN, CDR2 SYDVKM. J lost 2 bases, V lost 11 bases, and 13 bases had no gene match.

This clonotype was detected many times. Here the CDR3 DNA reads TGTGCCAGCTCAAGGACTAGCGGTGACACCGGGGAGCTGTTTTTT. Its protein product is CASSRTSGDTGELFF. This chain links TRBV7-2 with TRBJ2-2; 10 nucleotides align to TRBD2. CDR1 and CDR2 (germline): SGHTA, FQGNSA. The CDR3 consists of 15 residues. Germline trimming cut 8 bases from V and 3 bases from J; bases unmatched to any gene: 6.

This clonotype was seen ten or more times. The chain recombines TRBV20-1 with TRBJ2-3; D is uncertain. CDR3 length: 11 residues. CDR1 and CDR2 (germline): DFQATT, SNEGSKA (reference sequence). Deletions cut 7 bases from V and 2 bases from J, with 7 bases between. The CDR3 bases are TGCAGTGTCTGGACCACAGATACGCAGTATTTT. The encoded protein is CSVWTTDTQYF.

At least ten counts were recorded for this clonotype. The chain recombines TRBV28 with TRBJ2-2, with D unclear. Germline CDR1 and CDR2: MDHEN and SYDVKM. V was pared by 1 base and J by 4 bases, with 10 bases between. The CDR3 is 15 residues long. DNA of the CDR3: TGTGCCAGCAGTTTATCAACCGGGTTCACCGGGGAGCTGTTTTTT. Its protein product is CASSLSTGFTGELFF.

This clonotype has at least ten counts. The chain employs TRBV6-6 and TRBJ2-5, with TRBD1 matching 7 bases. V was clipped by 6 bases and J by 1 base; unmatched bases: 5. Germline CDR1 reads MNHNY; CDR2 reads SVGAGI (reference sequence). The CDR3 length is 14 residues. The CDR3 nucleotides are TGTGCCAGCAGGCAAACAGGGGCCCAAGAGACCCAGTACTTC. This translates into CASRQTGAQETQYF.

This clonotype qualifies as medium-sized (0.01 to 0.1%). The chain recombines TRBV5-5 with TRBJ1-1; 7 bases agree with TRBD1. V was pared by 6 bases and J by 3 bases, with 5 bases of the junction left unmatched. Germline CDR1 SGHKS, CDR2 YYEKEE (reference sequence). The CDR3 runs to 13 residues. CDR3 DNA sequence: TGTGCCAGCACCGACAGGGACGACACTGAAGCTTTCTTT. It encodes CASTDRDDTEAFF.

This clonotype was seen ten or more times. This chain joins TRBV27 and TRBJ2-3; the D is unclear. V lost 5 bases and J lost 1, with 13 bases in between. CDR1 is MNHEY, CDR2 SMNVEV, per germline (reference sequence). The CDR3 contains 15 residues. This CDR3 is CASSPPRPGTDTQYF. As DNA, the CDR3 is TGTGCCAGCAGTCCCCCCAGACCTGGCACAGATACGCAGTATTTT.